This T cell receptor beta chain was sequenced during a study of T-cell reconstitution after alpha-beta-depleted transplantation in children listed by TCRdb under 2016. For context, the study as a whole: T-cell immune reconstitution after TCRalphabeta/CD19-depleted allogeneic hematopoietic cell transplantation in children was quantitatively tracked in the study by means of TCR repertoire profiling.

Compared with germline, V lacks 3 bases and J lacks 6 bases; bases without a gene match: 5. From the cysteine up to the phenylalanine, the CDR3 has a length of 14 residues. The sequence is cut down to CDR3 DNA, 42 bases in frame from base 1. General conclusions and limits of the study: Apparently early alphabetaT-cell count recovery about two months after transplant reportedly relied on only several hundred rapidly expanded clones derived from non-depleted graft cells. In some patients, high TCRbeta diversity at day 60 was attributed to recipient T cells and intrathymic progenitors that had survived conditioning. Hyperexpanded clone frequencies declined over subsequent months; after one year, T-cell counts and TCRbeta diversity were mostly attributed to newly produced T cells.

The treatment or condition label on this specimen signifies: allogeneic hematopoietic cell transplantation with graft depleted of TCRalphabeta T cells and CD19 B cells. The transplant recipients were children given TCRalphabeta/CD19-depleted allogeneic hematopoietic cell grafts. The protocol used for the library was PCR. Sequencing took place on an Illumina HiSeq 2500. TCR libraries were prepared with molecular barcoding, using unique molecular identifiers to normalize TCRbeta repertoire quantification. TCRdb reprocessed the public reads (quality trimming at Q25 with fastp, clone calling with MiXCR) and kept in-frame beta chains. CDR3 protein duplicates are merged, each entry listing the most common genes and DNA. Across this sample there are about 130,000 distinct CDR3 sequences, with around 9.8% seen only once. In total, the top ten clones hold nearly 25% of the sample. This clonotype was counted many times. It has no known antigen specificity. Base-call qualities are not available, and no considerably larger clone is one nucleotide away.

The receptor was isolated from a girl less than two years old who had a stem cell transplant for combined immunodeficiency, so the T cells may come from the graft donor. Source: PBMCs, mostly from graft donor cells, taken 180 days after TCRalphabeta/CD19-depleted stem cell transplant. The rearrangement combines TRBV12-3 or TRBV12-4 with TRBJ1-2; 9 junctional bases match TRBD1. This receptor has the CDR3 CASSLHRGLDGYTF. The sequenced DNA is TGTGCCAGCAGTTTGCACAGGGGGCTGGATGGCTACACCTTC.